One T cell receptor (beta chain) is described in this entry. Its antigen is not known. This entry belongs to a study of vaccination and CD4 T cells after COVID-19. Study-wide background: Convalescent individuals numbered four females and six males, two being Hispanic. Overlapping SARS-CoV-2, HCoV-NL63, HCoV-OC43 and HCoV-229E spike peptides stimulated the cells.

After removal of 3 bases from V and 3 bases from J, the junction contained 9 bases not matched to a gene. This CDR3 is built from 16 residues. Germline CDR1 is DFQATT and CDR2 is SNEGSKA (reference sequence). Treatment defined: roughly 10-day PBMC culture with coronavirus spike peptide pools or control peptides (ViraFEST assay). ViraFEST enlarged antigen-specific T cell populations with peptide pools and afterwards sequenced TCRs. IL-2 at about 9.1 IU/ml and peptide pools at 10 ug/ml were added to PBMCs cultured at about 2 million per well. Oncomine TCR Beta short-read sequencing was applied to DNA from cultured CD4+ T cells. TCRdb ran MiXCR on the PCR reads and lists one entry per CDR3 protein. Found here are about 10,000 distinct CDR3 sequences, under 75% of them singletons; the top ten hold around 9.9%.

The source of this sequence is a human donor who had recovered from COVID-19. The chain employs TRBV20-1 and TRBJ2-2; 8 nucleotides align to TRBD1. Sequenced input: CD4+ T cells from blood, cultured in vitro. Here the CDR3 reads CSARVPGQGDTGELFF. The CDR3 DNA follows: TGCAGTGCTAGGGTACCTGGACAGGGCGACACCGGGGAGCTGTTTTTT.